Presented here are 3 T cell receptor beta chains from one specimen sequenced in a study of blood T cells in healthy people across ages (dated by TCRdb to 2015 to 2017). Library construction relied on 5' RACE. The run used an Illumina HiSeq 2500. A second PCR of about 7 to 12 cycles was run with a J-beta primer mix and a sample-barcoded 5' primer. TCRdb redid the processing of the public reads, applying fastp at Q25 and MiXCR, and retained in-frame beta chains. Rows merge per CDR3 protein into single entries with the most common DNA and genes. This sample lists around 900,000 distinct CDR3 sequences; under 35% were detected once. Jointly, the top ten make up roughly 17% of the sample. Specimen: blood. These receptors were obtained from a woman of 80 years or more in good health.

This clonotype showed up many times. This chain uses TRBV12-3 or TRBV12-4 with TRBJ1-2; D remains unclear. The CDR3 runs 11 residues. Trimming took 8 bases from V and 4 from J, leaving 8 bases between them. Here the CDR3 reads CASARSYGYTF. The CDR3 bases are TGTGCCAGCGCGCGATCCTATGGCTACACCTTC.

This clonotype appeared a few times. The V and J genes are TRBV29-1 and TRBJ1-5, with D possibly being TRBD1 (6 bases). Germline V gene sequence: CDR1 SQVTM, CDR2 ANQGSEA. V was pared by 7 bases and J by 6 bases, with 16 bases between. The CDR3 has 13 residues. CDR3 loop: CSAKWGAGQPQHF. CDR3 DNA sequence: TGCAGCGCCAAGTGGGGGGCAGGTCAGCCCCAGCATTTT.

This chain joins TRBV3-1 and TRBJ2-7; no reliable D call. Trimming took 1 base from V and 0 from J, leaving 7 bases between them. Looked up from germline, CDR1 is LGHDT and CDR2 is YNNKEL (reference sequence). The CDR3 runs 14 residues. The DNA of the CDR3 is TGTGCCAGCAGCCAAGGGTCGGTCTCCTACGAGCAGTACTTC. It specifies CASSQGSVSYEQYF.